Listed here are 11 T cell receptor beta chains from one sample, sequenced in a study of blood T cell repertoires in COVID-19. Repertoires were generated with immunoSEQ multiplex PCR, while TCRdb's copy carries only in-frame clones and drops some. The sample lists roughly 380,000 clones, roughly nine tenths occurring once. The sequenced material came from peripheral blood. All receptors derive from a woman aged 55-70 years with COVID-19, enrolled during active disease.

The rearrangement uses TRBV30 and TRBJ1-5; no reliable D call. There are 13 residues in the CDR3. The germline CDR1 and CDR2 sequences are GTSNPN and SVGIG (reference sequence). With 0 bases removed from V and 4 bases from J, the gap between germline ends came to 7 bases. DNA of the CDR3: TGTGCCTGGAGTGTACAGCAAAATCAGCCCCAGCATTTT. Amino acid sequence: CAWSVQQNQPQHF.

The CDR3 DNA is TGTGCCAGCAGTCCGGGACAGGGTGAGGCTGAAGCTTTCTTT. It translates to CASSPGQGEAEAFF. The chain carries TRBV7-8 and TRBJ1-1; TRBD1 agrees at 9 bases. This CDR3 is 14 amino acids long. Germline assignment: CDR1 SGHVS and CDR2 FQNEAQ. V lost 6 bases and J lost 6; bases outside the gene matches: 8.

The V gene is TRBV9, the J gene TRBJ2-7; D call uncertain. This CDR3 comprises 15 residues. V was shortened by 4 bases and J by 2 bases, with 16 bases between the two germline ends. Germline V gene lookup returns CDR1 SGDLS and CDR2 YYNGEE. The DNA for the CDR3 is TGTGCCAGCAGCCCCTCTGCCCCCTACCCCTACGAGCAGTACTTC. Encoded protein: CASSPSAPYPYEQYF.

This clone was recorded a few times. V usage is TRBV7-9 and J usage is TRBJ2-7; 12 bases map to TRBD2. Germline CDR1 is SEHNR and CDR2 is FQNEAQ (reference sequence). The CDR3 has 19 residues. With V trimmed by 0 bases and J by 4 bases, 13 bases remained unmatched. The CDR3 region is CASSLAYTSGGTDHYEQYF. The CDR3 coding sequence is TGTGCCAGCAGCTTAGCGTACACTAGCGGGGGGACCGATCATTACGAGCAGTACTTC.

The V and J genes are TRBV9 and TRBJ1-6; 8 bases are shared with TRBD1. The CDR3 loop spans 17 amino acids. In germline, CDR1 is SGDLS, CDR2 YYNGEE. The junction had 5 bases not matched to a gene; V was cut back by 3 bases and J by 0 bases. As DNA, the CDR3 is TGTGCCAGCAGCGAAGACAGGGGTTTCTCCTATAATTCACCCCTCCACTTT. Translation gives CASSEDRGFSYNSPLHF.

This clone was counted once. This chain connects TRBV25-1 to TRBJ1-2, with 9 bases that match TRBD1. The ends lost 6 bases at V and 1 base at J; junction bases unmatched: 6. The CDR3 length is 15 residues. Germline V CDR1 and CDR2: MGHDK, SYGVNS. This chain's CDR3 is CASSITGQGNYGYTF. The CDR3 DNA is TGTGCCAGCAGCATAACGGGACAGGGTAACTATGGCTACACCTTC.

V is TRBV7-8 and J is TRBJ1-1, with TRBD1 as a possible D gene (6 bases). V dropped 5 bases and J dropped 4 bases, with 20 bases sitting between them. The CDR3 is 16 residues long. Germline V gives CDR1 SGHVS, CDR2 FQNEAQ. CDR3 sequence: CASSPTRGDKGTEAFF. CDR3 nucleotides: TGTGCCAGCAGCCCGACACGGGGGGACAAGGGCACTGAAGCTTTCTTT.

The chain uses TRBV7-9 and TRBJ1-2; 8 positions agree with TRBD1. Trimming removed 4 bases from V and 3 bases from J; junction bases left unmatched: 7. Germline lookup yields CDR1 SEHNR and CDR2 FQNEAQ (reference sequence). The CDR3 covers 15 residues. The CDR3 spells CASSSTDREYYGYTF. Written as DNA, the CDR3 is TGTGCCAGCAGCTCTACGGACAGGGAGTACTATGGCTACACCTTC.

There are a few counts of this clone. J is TRBJ1-6 and V is TRBV5-1; D unclear. The CDR3 is 14 amino acids. The ends were cut back, 0 bases at V and 4 bases at J, with 5 bases in the middle. Germline assignment: CDR1 SGHRS and CDR2 YFSETQ. The CDR3 loop reads CASSLDPYNSPLHF. The CDR3 DNA reads TGCGCCAGCAGCTTGGATCCTTATAATTCACCCCTCCACTTT.

The chain has TRBV2 and TRBJ1-2; 7 bases map to TRBD1. CDR1 is SNHLY, CDR2 FYNNEI, per germline. The CDR3 spans 12 residues. The V and J ends lost 5 bases and 9 bases, in that order; junction bases with no gene match: 6. The chain's CDR3 is CASSSWTGRYTF. CDR3 nucleotide sequence: TGTGCCAGCAGTTCATGGACAGGACGCTACACCTTC.

This clone was observed a single time. The V and J genes are TRBV5-5 and TRBJ1-2; 7 bases match TRBD1. Unmatched junction bases numbered 5, after V lost 5 bases and J lost 4 bases. The CDR3 runs to 13 residues. Germline values: CDR1 SGHKS, CDR2 YYEKEE (reference sequence). CDR3 nucleotides: TGTGCCAGCAGACAGGGACAGAGCTATGGCTACACCTTC. Translated: CASRQGQSYGYTF.